This note documents a single T cell receptor beta chain sequence. Looked up from germline, CDR1 is SGHAT and CDR2 is FQNNGV. The CDR3 contains 13 residues. V was trimmed by 9 bases and J by 5 bases, leaving 13 bases between them. The source of the sample is a study of blood T cell repertoires in COVID-19. The table came from immunoSEQ multiplex PCR; TCRdb's copy has only in-frame clones and leaves some out. The sample lists roughly 200,000 clones; over 80% were seen once. This clonotype was obtained from a woman aged 35 to 49 with COVID-19, enrolled during active disease. The J gene is TRBJ2-2, the V gene TRBV11-2; D is possibly TRBD2 (6 bases). Sequencing used peripheral blood. The CDR3 region is CASKRSGTGELFF. The DNA of the CDR3 is TGTGCCAGTAAGAGGAGCGGGACCGGGGAGCTGTTTTTT.